This T cell receptor beta chain came from a study of cytomegalovirus exposure and HLA in healthy donors. Study in general: Among roughly 180 million T cells, an earlier analysis found roughly 100 million unique TCR beta sequences. Study-level findings and limits: In the analysis, some V segments, TRBV6-2 and TRBV6-3 included, were excluded as indistinguishable. The investigators catalogued 150 or so TCR beta chains as cytomegalovirus-associated.

The primer mix had 60 Vbeta and 13 Jbeta primers. The repertoire was sequenced with immunoSEQ multiplex PCR; TCRdb's copy has only in-frame clones and lacks some. Of about 190,000 clones detected, roughly 81% appear once; the ten largest clones hold over 2%. J was trimmed by 0 bases and V by 4 bases; bases with no gene match: 2. This CDR3 spans 14 amino acids. CDR1 and CDR2 (germline): SGHRS, YFSETQ. Remarks on this clone: Its specificity is not known.

This chain uses TRBV5-1 with TRBJ2-7; TRBD2 agrees at 9 bases. Sequencing used PBMCs. This sequence originates from a young woman in good health and CMV-seropositive. DNA of the CDR3: TGCGCCAGCAGCCAGCGGGGGGACTCCTACGAGCAGTACTTC. It translates to CASSQRGDSYEQYF.